The 25 T cell receptor beta chains reported below all come from one sample, sequenced in a study of T-cell memory formation after mild COVID-19. MiXCR was run by TCRdb on the 5' RACE reads, yielding one entry per CDR3 protein. The profile shows hundreds of thousands of distinct CDR3 sequences, about 15% of them singletons. Sequencing was carried out using PBMCs or a T cell subset sorted from them (not recorded which). The source is a man in his late teens or twenties who had mild COVID-19 (a few samples of this study predate the infection). Cell type and time point are not known.

There are a few counts of this clonotype. V usage is TRBV5-1 and J usage is TRBJ2-7; D may correspond to TRBD1 or TRBD2 (5 bases each). The germline V gene encodes CDR1 SGHRS and CDR2 YFSETQ. The CDR3 contains 14 residues. Trimming removed 0 bases from V and 5 bases from J, with 12 bases in between. The CDR3 spells CASSLVGTPNEQYF. CDR3 in DNA: TGCGCCAGCAGCTTGGTAGGGACCCCAAACGAGCAGTACTTC. Variable domain in full (rest from reference TRBV5-1 and TRBJ2-7): KAGVTQTPRYLIKTRGQQVTLSCSPISGHRSVSWYQQTPGQGLQFLFEYFSETQRNKGNFPGRFSGRQFSNSRSEMNVSTLELGDSALYLCASSLVGTPNEQYFGPGTRLTVT.

This clonotype was seen a few times. V gene TRBV5-1 combines with J gene TRBJ1-1; 7 positions match TRBD1. CDR3 size: 14 residues. V dropped 4 bases and J dropped 4; count of bases not matched to a gene: 7. CDR1 and CDR2 (germline): SGHRS, YFSETQ. The CDR3 DNA is TGCGCCAGCAGCCCTGGACAGGTCGTCACTGAAGCTTTCTTT. Amino acids: CASSPGQVVTEAFF.

A few counts support this clonotype. CDR3 amino acids: CASRLNRDTEAFF. CDR3 sequence (DNA): TGTGCCAGCAGACTCAACCGGGACACTGAAGCTTTCTTT. The chain recombines TRBV7-3 with TRBJ1-1; no definite D call. The CDR3 sequence is 13 residues long. V dropped 6 bases and J dropped 3 bases, with 11 bases sitting between them. The germline V gene encodes CDR1 SGHTA and CDR2 FQGTGA.

This clonotype was counted between two and nine times. The chain is built from TRBV6-2 or TRBV6-3 and TRBJ2-1; 11 bases align to TRBD2. The CDR3 has 15 amino acids. Losses at the gene ends were 10 bases for V and 3 bases for J; bases not matched to a gene: 8. Germline V lookup: CDR1 MNHEY, CDR2 SVGEGT. CDR3 sequence reads: CAISLGTSGYNEQFF. The CDR3 DNA is TGTGCCATCTCCCTGGGGACTAGCGGCTACAATGAGCAGTTCTTC.

This clonotype was seen only a few times. This chain uses TRBV4-1 with TRBJ1-1, with D hard to call. Germline V lookup: CDR1 MGHRA, CDR2 YSYEKL. The CDR3 runs 14 residues. V gave up 2 bases and J gave up 1 base, with 8 bases separating them. Here the CDR3 DNA reads TGCGCCAGCAGCCAACCTACAAGGAACACTGAAGCTTTCTTT. The encoded protein is CASSQPTRNTEAFF.

This clonotype was found a few times. The J gene is TRBJ1-5, the V gene TRBV6-2 or TRBV6-3; no clear D gene. Deletions cut 6 bases from V and 4 bases from J, with 7 bases between. CDR1 and CDR2 from the germline V gene are MNHEY and SVGEGT. The CDR3 is 12 amino acids. CDR3 amino acids: CASRPNNQPQHF. The CDR3 DNA reads as TGTGCCAGCAGGCCCAATAATCAGCCCCAGCATTTT.

The chain couples TRBV6-6 to TRBJ2-4, with 10 bases that match TRBD1. J gave up 5 bases and V 5 bases, and 3 bases lay outside the gene matches. The CDR3 consists of 14 residues. Germline assignment: CDR1 MNHNY and CDR2 SVGAGI (reference sequence). As DNA, the CDR3 is TGTGCCAGCAGTCTGACAGGGGGCGAAAACATTCAGTACTTC. This gives the protein CASSLTGGENIQYF.

This clonotype was detected a few times. This rearrangement joins TRBV6-5 to TRBJ1-2; D is unresolved. Germline CDR1 and CDR2: MNHEY and SVGAGI. The CDR3 has 13 amino acids. V shed 0 bases and J shed 0 bases, with 2 bases lying between them. The CDR3 loop is CASSYSSNYGYTF. CDR3 sequence (DNA): TGTGCCAGCAGTTACTCTTCTAACTATGGCTACACCTTC.

The rearrangement links TRBV7-2 to TRBJ2-2; 8 bases align to TRBD1. CDR1 and CDR2 (germline): SGHTA, FQGNSA. The V segment lost 5 bases and the J segment 2 bases; nucleotides outside the gene matches: 10. The CDR3 is made up of 17 amino acids. CDR3 in amino acids: CASSTEQGALNTGELFF. The CDR3 DNA sequence: TGTGCCAGCAGCACGGAGCAGGGGGCGCTTAACACCGGGGAGCTGTTTTTT. The entire variable domain, with the rest obtained from reference TRBV7-2 and TRBJ2-2, is as follows: GAGVSQSPSNKVTEKGKDVELRCDPISGHTALYWYRQSLGQGLEFLIYFQGNSAPDKSGLPSDRFSAERTGGSVSTLTIQRTQQEDSAVYLCASSTEQGALNTGELFFGEGSRLTVL.

The V call is TRBV20-1, the J call TRBJ1-1; 8 nucleotides agree with TRBD1. From germline, CDR1 is DFQATT and CDR2 SNEGSKA (reference sequence). V dropped 2 bases and J dropped 5; count of bases not matched to a gene: 4. CDR3 length equals 13 residues. CDR3 in DNA: TGCAGTGCTAGACCGGACAGGGAGACTGAAGCTTTCTTT. Its protein product is CSARPDRETEAFF.

This chain connects TRBV7-2 to TRBJ1-4, with D unresolved. The CDR3 length is 12 residues. Trimming removed 8 bases from V and 8 bases from J, with 12 bases in between. Germline V gene data show CDR1 as SGHTA and CDR2 as FQGNSA. The DNA of the CDR3 is TGTGCCAGCGCCCCCGGATCGGAAAAACTGTTTTTT. Residues: CASAPGSEKLFF.

The V call is TRBV5-1, the J call TRBJ1-1; 7 bases fit TRBD1. Germline assignment: CDR1 SGHRS and CDR2 YFSETQ. The V segment lost 4 bases and the J segment 4 bases; nucleotides outside the gene matches: 7. The CDR3 totals 14 residues. DNA for the CDR3: TGCGCCAGCAGCACGGGAGGACAGGCCACTGAAGCTTTCTTT. Protein product: CASSTGGQATEAFF.

CDR3 loop: CASSWTGGNEQFF. CDR3 DNA: TGTGCCAGCAGCTGGACAGGGGGAAATGAGCAGTTCTTC. The chain joins TRBV2 to TRBJ2-1, with 10 bases identical to TRBD1. The germline CDR1 and CDR2 sequences are SNHLY and FYNNEI. Trimming cost V 6 bases and J 7 bases; bases outside gene matches: 3. CDR3 size: 13 residues.

The V and J genes are TRBV11-2 and TRBJ2-5, with D maybe TRBD2 (5 bases). CDR3 length equals 14 residues. V was trimmed by 5 bases and J by 2 bases, leaving 12 bases between them. Germline CDR1 reads SGHAT; CDR2 reads FQNNGV. The CDR3 spells CASSRTSRQETQYF. CDR3 bases: TGTGCCAGCAGCCGCACTAGTCGGCAAGAGACCCAGTACTTC. The whole variable domain, remainder taken from reference TRBV11-2 and TRBJ2-5, is EAGVAQSPRYKIIEKRQSVAFWCNPISGHATLYWYQQILGQGPKLLIQFQNNGVVDDSQLPKDRFSAERLKGVDSTLKIQPAKLEDSAVYLCASSRTSRQETQYFGPGTRLLVL.

The chain couples TRBV6-2 or TRBV6-3 to TRBJ1-5; possible D gene TRBD1, 6 bases. The V end lost 8 bases, the J end lost 7 bases, and 15 bases lay between the germline ends. The germline V gene encodes CDR1 MNHEY and CDR2 SVGEGT. This CDR3 has 13 amino acids. The CDR3 region has the DNA TGTGCCAGCGGACAGTTAGGCTTACAGCCCCAGCATTTT. The encoded protein is CASGQLGLQPQHF.

The V call is TRBV6-5, the J call TRBJ2-7, with a weak D call TRBD1 (5 bases). Germline CDR1 and CDR2: MNHEY and SVGAGI. This CDR3 is built from 16 residues. Trimming left V 0 bases short and J 0 bases short, with 12 bases between. The CDR3 DNA reads as TGTGCCAGCAGTTACTCGACCAAAGGGGCCTCCTACGAGCAGTACTTC. Translating gives CASSYSTKGASYEQYF.

This clonotype was observed a few times. The chain links TRBV7-2 to TRBJ1-5; D may be TRBD1 (6 bases). Germline CDR1 is SGHTA and CDR2 is FQGNSA. The CDR3 has 15 amino acids. V lost 4 bases to trimming and J lost 2 bases, with 12 bases between them. For the CDR3, the DNA is TGTGCCAGCAGCTGGCAACAGGGAGGCAATCAGCCCCAGCATTTT. Protein product: CASSWQQGGNQPQHF.

This clonotype occurred a few times. The chain combines TRBV20-1 with TRBJ2-3; 8 bases match TRBD2. CDR3 size: 16 residues. V lost 0 bases, J lost 4 bases, and 9 bases stayed unmatched. The germline V gene encodes CDR1 DFQATT and CDR2 SNEGSKA (reference sequence). The CDR3 bases are TGCAGTGCTAGAGACATCTATAGCGGGGTCGCAGATACGCAGTATTTT. Encoded protein: CSARDIYSGVADTQYF.

V usage is TRBV7-9 and J usage is TRBJ2-5; 10 nucleotides match TRBD1. The CDR3 length is 16 residues. Germline CDR1 reads SEHNR; CDR2 reads FQNEAQ (reference sequence). Germline trimming cut 2 bases from V and 4 bases from J; bases unmatched to any gene: 7. The CDR3 DNA sequence: TGTGCCAGCAGCTTAACGCGGGACAGGGGATTAGAGACCCAGTACTTC. Its translation: CASSLTRDRGLETQYF.

The chain couples TRBV4-1 to TRBJ1-6; D gene uncertain. From germline, CDR1 is MGHRA and CDR2 YSYEKL. Trimming left V 4 bases short and J 8 bases short, with 9 bases between. The CDR3 totals 13 residues. CDR3 sequence: CASSRKWDSPLHF. DNA of the CDR3: TGCGCCAGCAGCCGCAAGTGGGATTCACCCCTCCACTTT.

Remarks on this clonotype: One end of the junction varies from germline; a read error may be responsible. This rearrangement joins TRBV19 to TRBJ1-1, with D unresolved. The CDR3 consists of 12 residues. In germline, CDR1 is LNHDA, CDR2 SQIVND (reference sequence). CDR3 coding DNA: TGTGCCAGTAGTAACAGTGGCTCTAGGTTGACCTTT. Encoded protein: CASSNSGSRLTF.

The gene calls are TRBV4-3 and TRBJ2-7, with D possibly being TRBD2 (5 bases). CDR3 length: 15 residues. Germline-derived CDR1 and CDR2 are LGHNA and YSLEER. The V end was cut by 0 bases, the J end by 5 bases, with 14 bases between. CDR3 sequence: CASSQDLLARDEQYF. CDR3 DNA sequence: TGCGCCAGCAGCCAAGATTTGCTAGCACGTGACGAGCAGTACTTC.

This clonotype came up a few times. The rearrangement uses TRBV5-1 and TRBJ1-1; no reliable D call. The CDR3 sequence is 14 residues long. Germline CDR1 is SGHRS and CDR2 is YFSETQ. V was cut by 2 bases and J by 1 base, with 9 bases left in between. The CDR3 is CASSFHRANTEAFF. CDR3 nucleotide sequence: TGCGCCAGCAGCTTCCACAGAGCGAACACTGAAGCTTTCTTT.

A few counts support this clonotype. The rearrangement joins TRBV4-1 to TRBJ2-5; 9 bases match TRBD1. Unmatched junction bases numbered 15, after V lost 5 bases and J lost 2 bases. The CDR3 length is 18 residues. Germline-derived CDR1 and CDR2 are MGHRA and YSYEKL. CDR3 residues: CASSYAWGQGGGQETQYF. Here the CDR3 DNA reads TGCGCCAGCAGCTATGCTTGGGGACAGGGAGGTGGTCAAGAGACCCAGTACTTC.

The table lists this clonotype with a count of one. The genes are TRBV11-2 and TRBJ2-7; maybe TRBD1 (6 bases). This CDR3 has 12 amino acids. CDR1 and CDR2 from the germline V gene are SGHAT and FQNNGV. Trimming cost V 5 bases and J 6 bases, with 11 bases left between them. CDR3 region: CASSTPGVEQYF. The CDR3 coding sequence is TGTGCCAGCAGCACCCCAGGGGTCGAGCAGTACTTC.